What follows are 14 T cell receptor beta chains derived from one specimen sequenced in a study of blood T cell repertoires in COVID-19. Data came from immunoSEQ multiplex PCR; TCRdb stores just in-frame clones and leaves some out. The table records about 73,000 clones, approximately 83% of them present only once. The sequencing sample was made of peripheral blood. These receptors all stem from a human donor in a cohort sampled during active COVID-19.

The chain carries TRBV6-5 and TRBJ1-1, with 7 positions matching TRBD1. After removal of 4 bases from V and 1 base from J, the junction contained 3 bases not matched to a gene. CDR1 and CDR2 (germline): MNHEY, SVGAGI. The CDR3 loop spans 14 amino acids. CDR3 sequence reads: CASSSGQRNTEAFF. Here the CDR3 DNA reads TGTGCCAGCAGTTCGGGACAGCGGAACACTGAAGCTTTCTTT.

This clone was seen a few times. The CDR3 region is CASSLSGQGKGTF. CDR3 coding DNA: TGTGCCAGCAGTTTATCGGGACAGGGTAAAGGCACCTTC. The rearrangement joins TRBV27 to TRBJ1-2, with TRBD1 identical over 9 bases. The CDR3 length is 13 residues. CDR1 and CDR2 (germline): MNHEY, SMNVEV (reference sequence). V was clipped by 0 bases and J by 13 bases; unmatched bases: 6.

This chain joins TRBV7-8 and TRBJ2-1, with 8 bases aligning to TRBD2. Trimming cost V 3 bases and J 7 bases; bases outside gene matches: 5. CDR3 length: 14 amino acids. Germline CDR1 reads SGHVS; CDR2 reads FQNEAQ. The CDR3 nucleotides read TGTGCCAGCAGCTTGTACGGGGGGGCGAATGAGCAGTTCTTC. Protein sequence: CASSLYGGANEQFF. The variable domain in full, with the rest retrieved from reference TRBV7-8 and TRBJ2-1, is GAGVSQSPRYKVAKRGQDVALRCDPISGHVSLFWYQQALGQGPEFLTYFQNEAQLDKSGLPSDRFFAERPEGSVSTLKIQRTQQEDSAVYLCASSLYGGANEQFFGPGTRLTVL.

V usage is TRBV2 and J usage is TRBJ2-7; D gene ambiguous. The CDR3 runs to 11 residues. Germline V CDR1 and CDR2: SNHLY, FYNNEI. Trimming removed 6 bases from V and 7 bases from J, with 10 bases in between. The CDR3 DNA reads TGTGCCAGCAGCCTACCTGAAGAGCAGTACTTC. Its translation: CASSLPEEQYF.

This chain connects TRBV11-3 to TRBJ2-7, with 12 bases lining up with TRBD1. This CDR3 has 15 amino acids. V gave up 6 bases and J gave up 4 bases; unmatched junction bases: 7. Per the germline V gene, CDR1 is SGHNT and CDR2 is YENEEA. The CDR3 region is CASSPSGQGAYEQYF. The CDR3 DNA follows: TGTGCCAGCAGTCCGTCGGGACAGGGGGCTTACGAGCAGTACTTC.

V is TRBV3-1 (or the pseudogene TRBV3-2) and J is TRBJ2-5; 11 positions agree with TRBD2. With 4 bases clipped from V and 5 bases from J, the junction kept 6 bases outside the gene matches. This CDR3 has 15 amino acids. The germline V gene has CDR1 LGHDT and CDR2 YNNKEL (reference sequence). The CDR3 region is CASSPLTSGVETQYF. The CDR3 DNA is TGTGCCAGCAGCCCCTTGACTAGCGGGGTGGAGACCCAGTACTTC.

This rearrangement joins TRBV19 to TRBJ2-2; TRBD1 agrees at 7 bases. Germline V gene lookup returns CDR1 LNHDA and CDR2 SQIVND (reference sequence). Trimming cost V 3 bases and J 7 bases; bases outside gene matches: 5. This CDR3 is built from 14 residues. The CDR3 DNA sequence: TGTGCCAGTAGTATCGCAGGGGGTGGCGGGGAGCTGTTTTTT. Protein sequence: CASSIAGGGGELFF. Together with reference TRBV19 and TRBJ2-2, the CDR3 gives the full variable domain: DGGITQSPKYLFRKEGQNVTLSCEQNLNHDAMYWYRQDPGQGLRLIYYSQIVNDFQKGDIAEGYSVSREKKESFPLTVTSAQKNPTAFYLCASSIAGGGGELFFGEGSRLTVL.

This rearrangement joins TRBV7-9 to TRBJ2-7; 9 bases map to TRBD1. J lost 5 bases, V lost 5 bases, and 16 bases had no gene match. This CDR3 spans 17 amino acids. Per the germline V gene, CDR1 is SEHNR and CDR2 is FQNEAQ (reference sequence). The CDR3 nucleotides read TGTGCCAGCAGCAATACGTACCTCGGGACAGGGCGTCACGAGCAGTACTTC. Translating it yields CASSNTYLGTGRHEQYF.

The rearrangement links TRBV4-3 to TRBJ2-1; tentatively, D is TRBD1 (6 bases). Between the trimmed V and J ends, which lost 0 bases and 4 bases, there was a span of 10 bases. The CDR3 loop spans 15 amino acids. Per germline, CDR1 LGHNA and CDR2 YSLEER. DNA for the CDR3: TGCGCCAGCAGCCAAGAGTATAGGGGGTACAATGAGCAGTTCTTC. It yields the protein CASSQEYRGYNEQFF.

The V call is TRBV7-2, the J call TRBJ2-7; 9 bases match TRBD1. Trimming took 3 bases from V and 1 from J; bases not matched to a gene: 4. The CDR3 extends over 15 amino acids. Germline lookup yields CDR1 SGHTA and CDR2 FQGNSA. The CDR3 sequence is CASSFRDRASYEQYF. CDR3 nucleotide sequence: TGTGCCAGCAGCTTCCGGGACAGGGCATCCTACGAGCAGTACTTC.

J is TRBJ1-2 and V is TRBV11-2; 10 bases agree with TRBD1. J was trimmed by 2 bases and V by 5 bases; bases with no gene match: 11. The CDR3 consists of 17 residues. Germline V gene sequence: CDR1 SGHAT, CDR2 FQNNGV. The CDR3 is CASSAPRDRGRNYGYTF. CDR3 coding DNA: TGTGCCAGCAGCGCGCCGCGGGACAGGGGACGAAACTATGGCTACACCTTC.

This chain joins TRBV15 and TRBJ2-2, with D hard to call. The germline gives CDR1 LNHNV, CDR2 YYDKDF (reference sequence). The V and J ends lost 1 base and 1 base respectively, with 4 bases between them. The CDR3 runs to 14 residues. The CDR3 DNA reads TGTGCCACCAGCAGAGTCAGGAACACCGGGGAGCTGTTTTTT. The encoded protein is CATSRVRNTGELFF.

The chain carries TRBV5-1 and TRBJ1-2; 7 bases are a match to TRBD1. J lost 4 bases, V lost 0 bases, and 0 bases had no gene match. This CDR3 has 13 residues. CDR1 and CDR2 from the germline V gene are SGHRS and YFSETQ. The CDR3 region has the DNA TGCGCCAGCAGCTTGGACAGGGGCTATGGCTACACCTTC. Translated: CASSLDRGYGYTF. Variable domain in full (rest from reference TRBV5-1 and TRBJ1-2): KAGVTQTPRYLIKTRGQQVTLSCSPISGHRSVSWYQQTPGQGLQFLFEYFSETQRNKGNFPGRFSGRQFSNSRSEMNVSTLELGDSALYLCASSLDRGYGYTFGSGTRLTVV.

This clone was detected once. The gene calls are TRBV2 and TRBJ2-7; 8 bases align to TRBD1. Germline loops: CDR1 SNHLY, CDR2 FYNNEI. The CDR3 spans 15 residues. The J segment lost 5 bases and the V segment lost 6 bases, leaving 12 bases of the junction unmatched. CDR3 sequence (DNA): TGTGCCAGCAGGGGTGGTACAGGGGGAATCCACGAGCAGTACTTC. It codes for CASRGGTGGIHEQYF.